The subject of this entry is one TCR beta chain. Germline CDR1 is SGHRS and CDR2 is YFSETQ. There are 14 residues in the CDR3. Trimming removed 8 bases from V and 0 bases from J; junction bases left unmatched: 5. Profiled with immunoSEQ multiplex PCR; TCRdb holds only in-frame clones, not every one. The data contain some 48,000 clones, 82% of them seen just once; the ten biggest clones take up around 14%. The entry originates in a study of blood T cell repertoires in COVID-19. The source of this sequence is a human donor with acute or convalescent COVID-19. The donor label of this sample is uncertain. Material: peripheral blood. This sequence joins TRBV5-1 and TRBJ2-3, with TRBD2 matching 8 bases. CDR3 nucleotides: TGCGCCAGTCGTAGCGGGGCTAGCACAGATACGCAGTATTTT. Amino acid sequence: CASRSGASTDTQYF.